Below are 22 T cell receptor beta chains sequenced from a single sample in a study of control samples from healthy donors and cancer patients. Data came from immunoSEQ multiplex PCR; TCRdb stores just in-frame clones and leaves some out. Counted here are around 99,000 clones, 90% occurring once; the ten biggest clones make up approximately 4%. Sequencing was carried out using blood. The receptors here all came from a human donor in good health. The donor label of this sample is uncertain.

V and J are TRBV30 and TRBJ2-2; no definite D call. V shed 1 base and J shed 1 base, with 4 bases lying between them. The length of the CDR3 is 13 residues. Germline V CDR1 and CDR2: GTSNPN, SVGIG (reference sequence). This CDR3 reads CAWSGGNTGELFF. In DNA form, the CDR3 reads TGTGCCTGGAGTGGAGGGAACACCGGGGAGCTGTTTTTT.

J is TRBJ2-3 and V is TRBV27, with a tentative D call TRBD2 (7 bases). Germline V CDR1 and CDR2: MNHEY, SMNVEV (reference sequence). The CDR3 extends over 13 amino acids. With 5 bases removed from V and 6 bases from J, the gap between germline ends came to 12 bases. The CDR3 protein is CASSAGGPDTQYF. CDR3 DNA: TGTGCCAGCAGTGCCGGGGGGCCCGATACGCAGTATTTT.

The chain has TRBV19 and TRBJ1-4; TRBD1 agrees at 7 bases. Per germline, CDR1 LNHDA and CDR2 SQIVND (reference sequence). With V trimmed by 9 bases and J by 8 bases, 6 bases remained unmatched. CDR3 length equals 12 residues. CDR3 nucleotides: TGTGCCAGCTCAACAGGGGAGGAAAAACTGTTTTTT. Its protein is CASSTGEEKLFF.

This clone came up once. The rearrangement uses TRBV28 and TRBJ2-4, with 8 bases matching TRBD2. V was clipped by 10 bases and J by 0 bases; unmatched bases: 20. This CDR3 is 19 amino acids long. Germline CDR1 reads MDHEN; CDR2 reads SYDVKM. This chain's CDR3 is CATMGLDAGGMLAKNIQYF. DNA for the CDR3: TGTGCCACCATGGGTTTGGATGCGGGGGGCATGCTAGCCAAAAACATTCAGTACTTC.

The V and J genes are TRBV12-5 and TRBJ1-1; no clear D gene. V was clipped by 7 bases and J by 2 bases, with 11 bases between them. Germline V gene data show CDR1 as LGHNT and CDR2 as FRNRAP. This CDR3 contains 13 residues. For the CDR3, the DNA is TGTGCTAGTGCCTCAGAGCGAAACACTGAAGCTTTCTTT. Its protein is CASASERNTEAFF. Complete variable domain (other parts from reference TRBV12-5 and TRBJ1-1): DARVTQTPRHKVTEMGQEVTMRCQPILGHNTVFWYRQTMMQGLELLAYFRNRAPLDDSGMPKDRFSAEMPDATLATLKIQPSEPRDSAVYFCASASERNTEAFFGQGTRLTVV.

This chain connects TRBV19 to TRBJ1-2, with D perhaps TRBD1 (5 bases). The CDR3 contains 12 residues. V was pared by 3 bases and J by 12 bases, with 14 bases between. In germline, CDR1 is LNHDA, CDR2 SQIVND (reference sequence). CDR3 nucleotides: TGTGCCAGTAGTATCAGGTCGACAGCACACACCTTC. Encoded protein: CASSIRSTAHTF.

The V and J genes are TRBV6-5 and TRBJ1-2; 8 nucleotides align to TRBD1. Trimming cost V 7 bases and J 8 bases; bases outside gene matches: 12. Germline CDR1 is MNHEY and CDR2 is SVGAGI. The CDR3 totals 14 residues. The CDR3 DNA sequence: TGTGCCAGCAATCTACAGGGGGGTAGAGAGGGCTACACCTTC. It is translated as CASNLQGGREGYTF.

This clone was seen just once. The V and J genes are TRBV30 and TRBJ2-3; 7 positions match TRBD1. From germline, CDR1 is GTSNPN and CDR2 SVGIG (reference sequence). The J segment lost 5 bases and the V segment lost 2 bases, leaving 13 bases of the junction unmatched. The CDR3 length is 16 residues. CDR3 in amino acids: CAWSPRTGHLEDTQYF. The DNA for the CDR3 is TGTGCCTGGAGTCCAAGGACAGGCCACTTGGAAGATACGCAGTATTTT.

This clone was detected only once. The chain couples TRBV19 to TRBJ1-6, with D unclear. Deletions cut 6 bases from V and 8 bases from J, with 11 bases between. The germline V gene encodes CDR1 LNHDA and CDR2 SQIVND (reference sequence). This CDR3 comprises 13 residues. The CDR3: CASSRPVDSPLHF. In DNA, the CDR3 is TGTGCCAGTAGCCGTCCGGTGGATTCACCCCTCCACTTT.

V usage is TRBV20-1 and J usage is TRBJ1-1; 7 nucleotides match TRBD1. After removal of 3 bases from V and 1 base from J, the junction contained 5 bases not matched to a gene. This CDR3 is built from 14 residues. Germline CDR1 DFQATT, CDR2 SNEGSKA (reference sequence). The CDR3: CSASRGDRNTEAFF. The DNA for the CDR3 is TGCAGTGCTAGTAGGGGGGACAGGAACACTGAAGCTTTCTTT.

The CDR3 region is CASGTNSPLHF. The CDR3 DNA reads as TGTGCTAGTGGTACCAATTCACCCCTCCACTTT. The V call is TRBV12-5, the J call TRBJ1-6; D gene unclear. Germline loops: CDR1 LGHNT, CDR2 FRNRAP. CDR3 length: 11 amino acids. Trimming left V 5 bases short and J 7 bases short, with 3 bases between.

The CDR3 protein is CATSDSRGFSFGYTF. The CDR3 coding sequence is TGTGCCACCAGTGACTCCAGGGGATTCTCATTTGGCTACACCTTC. V gene TRBV24-1 combines with J gene TRBJ1-2, with D tentatively TRBD1 (6 bases). Looked up from germline, CDR1 is KGHDR and CDR2 is SFDVKD. Trimming took off 4 bases at V and 7 bases at J, with 18 bases between the two ends. The CDR3 covers 15 residues.

The rearrangement links TRBV6-1 to TRBJ2-7; D unresolved. The CDR3 has 15 amino acids. Germline CDR1 reads MNHNS; CDR2 reads SASEGT. The V and J ends lost 2 bases and 0 bases respectively, with 11 bases between them. This CDR3 is CASSENEGSSYEQYF. CDR3 DNA sequence: TGTGCCAGCAGTGAAAATGAAGGTAGCTCCTACGAGCAGTACTTC.

The chain is built from TRBV5-1 and TRBJ2-7, with D possibly TRBD2 on 6 matching bases. CDR3 length: 13 residues. The germline V gene encodes CDR1 SGHRS and CDR2 YFSETQ. Trimming took 4 bases from V and 5 from J, leaving 13 bases between them. The CDR3 DNA follows: TGCGCCAGCAGCCAAAGAGGAGGGAACGAGCAGTACTTC. Translating it yields CASSQRGGNEQYF.

This chain connects TRBV9 to TRBJ2-2; the D gene is possibly TRBD2 (6 bases). CDR1 is SGDLS, CDR2 YYNGEE, per germline. There are 14 residues in the CDR3. With 4 bases removed from V and 1 base from J, the gap between germline ends came to 8 bases. The DNA of the CDR3 is TGTGCCAGCAGCACCGGGAGGAACACCGGGGAGCTGTTTTTT. This encodes CASSTGRNTGELFF.

This chain uses TRBV29-1 with TRBJ1-4, with D perhaps matching TRBD1 (5 bases). The CDR3 loop spans 13 amino acids. The germline V gene has CDR1 SQVTM and CDR2 ANQGSEA. V lost 7 bases, J lost 3 bases, and 12 bases lay in between. CDR3 region: CSALQDSNEKLFF. The CDR3 region has the DNA TGCAGCGCGTTACAGGATTCTAATGAAAAACTGTTTTTT.

The chain links TRBV6-5 to TRBJ2-3, with 7 bases fitting TRBD2. V was clipped by 7 bases and J by 5 bases; unmatched bases: 6. This CDR3 spans 13 amino acids. The V gene's germline CDR1 is MNHEY and CDR2 SVGAGI. CDR3 protein: CASTLVAGDTQYF. The CDR3 DNA sequence: TGTGCCAGCACTCTCGTAGCGGGAGATACGCAGTATTTT.

The chain recombines TRBV24-1 with TRBJ2-3, with 10 bases identical to TRBD2. Trimming removed 9 bases from V and 4 bases from J; junction bases left unmatched: 12. The germline V gene has CDR1 KGHDR and CDR2 SFDVKD. This CDR3 spans 16 amino acids. The CDR3 reads CATGSGGARSADTQYF. The CDR3 DNA reads TGTGCCACCGGGAGCGGGGGGGCCAGGAGTGCAGATACGCAGTATTTT.

V gene TRBV5-8 combines with J gene TRBJ1-2; no clear D gene. The length of the CDR3 is 11 residues. The germline V and J ends were trimmed by 4 bases and 8 bases, with 9 bases remaining between them. The germline CDR1 and CDR2 sequences are SGHTS and YDEGEE. CDR3 DNA: TGTGCCAGCAGCCGTCCACCCGGCTACACCTTC. Residues: CASSRPPGYTF.

The rearrangement links TRBV5-6 to TRBJ1-2, with a tentative D call TRBD1 (5 bases). With 0 bases removed from V and 3 bases from J, the gap between germline ends came to 15 bases. CDR1 is SGHDT, CDR2 YYEEEE, per germline. The CDR3 is made up of 16 amino acids. The CDR3 DNA follows: TGTGCCAGCAGCTTGGCCAGTGGCAGGGTTGACTATGGCTACACCTTC. It is translated as CASSLASGRVDYGYTF. The variable domain in full, with the rest retrieved from reference TRBV5-6 and TRBJ1-2, is DAGVTQSPTHLIKTRGQQVTLRCSPKSGHDTVSWYQQALGQGPQFIFQYYEEEERQRGNFPDRFSGHQFPNYSSELNVNALLLGDSALYLCASSLASGRVDYGYTFGSGTRLTVV.

This clone has only one observation. The V call is TRBV28, the J call TRBJ2-1, with unresolved D. Germline CDR1 is MDHEN and CDR2 is SYDVKM. Trimming left V 5 bases short and J 10 bases short, with 24 bases between. There are 16 residues in the CDR3. The CDR3 reads CASSRRVNPSSPEQFF. CDR3 coding DNA: TGTGCCAGCAGTCGACGGGTCAACCCTTCTTCTCCCGAGCAGTTCTTC.

V is TRBV4-2 and J is TRBJ1-1; no clear D. Trimming took 1 base from V and 5 from J, leaving 11 bases between them. The CDR3 spans 14 residues. Germline CDR1 and CDR2: LGHNA and YNFKEQ. Here the CDR3 DNA reads TGTGCCAGCAGCCAAGGCGGAAGTTCAACTGAAGCTTTCTTT. It is translated as CASSQGGSSTEAFF.